This T cell receptor beta chain appears in the sequencing data of a study of blood T cell repertoires in COVID-19. Study in general: T cells, B-cell-depleted T cells, or PBMCs provided the cDNA or gDNA that served as material.

Germline CDR1 and CDR2: KGHDR and SFDVKD. V gave up 0 bases and J gave up 5 bases; unmatched junction bases: 5. This CDR3 has 16 amino acids. In the original analysis: It was from reference gene primer amplification that nucleated cell counts were estimated. The table came from immunoSEQ multiplex PCR; TCRdb's copy has only in-frame clones and leaves some out. V and J calls and clone size are those listed in that table; D and trimming were worked out from the DNA. In the table there are about 200,000 clones, about 90% of which are singletons. The sequencing sample was made of peripheral blood. This chain connects TRBV24-1 to TRBJ2-3, with TRBD2 matching over 9 bases. This TCR derives from a woman aged 50 to 60 with acute or convalescent COVID-19. CDR3 sequence reads: CATSDLAGGPGDTQYF. The CDR3 DNA reads TGTGCCACCAGTGATTTGGCGGGGGGGCCGGGAGATACGCAGTATTTT.